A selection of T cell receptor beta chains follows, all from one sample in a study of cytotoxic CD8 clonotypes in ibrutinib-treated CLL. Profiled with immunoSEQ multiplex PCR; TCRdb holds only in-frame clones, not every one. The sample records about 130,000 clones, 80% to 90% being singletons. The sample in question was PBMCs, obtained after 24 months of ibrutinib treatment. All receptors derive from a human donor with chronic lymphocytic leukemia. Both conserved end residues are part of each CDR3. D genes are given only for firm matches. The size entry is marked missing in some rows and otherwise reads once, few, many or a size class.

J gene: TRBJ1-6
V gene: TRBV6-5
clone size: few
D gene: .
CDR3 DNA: TGTGCCAGCAGATCTCAAAGGGTGGTTAATTCACCCCTCCACTTT
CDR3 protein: CASRSQRVVNSPLHF

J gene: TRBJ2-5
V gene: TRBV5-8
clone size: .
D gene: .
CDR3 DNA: TGTGCCAGCAGCTTGGCCCGCCCAGGGGCGGAGACCCAGTACTTC
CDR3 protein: CASSLARPGAETQYF

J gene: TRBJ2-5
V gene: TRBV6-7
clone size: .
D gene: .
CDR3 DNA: TGTGCCAGCAGTTACGAGGGGTTAGAGACCCAGTACTTC
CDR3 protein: CASSYEGLETQYF

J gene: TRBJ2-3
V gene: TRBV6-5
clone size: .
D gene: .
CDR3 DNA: TGTGCCACCGTCCCCAGCGGGTCTAGCACAGATACGCAGTATTTT
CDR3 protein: CATVPSGSSTDTQYF

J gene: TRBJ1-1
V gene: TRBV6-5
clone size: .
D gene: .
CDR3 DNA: TGTGCCAGCACATTAACGGCTTTCTTT
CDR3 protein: CASTLTAFF

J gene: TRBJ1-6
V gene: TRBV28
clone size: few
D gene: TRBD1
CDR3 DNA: TGTGCCACTTGGACAGGGCGGGCACCCCTCCACTTT
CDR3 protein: CATWTGRAPLHF

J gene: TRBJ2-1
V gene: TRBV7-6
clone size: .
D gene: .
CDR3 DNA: TGTGCCAGCAGCCATGAGAGAGGGAATGAGCAGTTCTTC
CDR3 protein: CASSHERGNEQFF

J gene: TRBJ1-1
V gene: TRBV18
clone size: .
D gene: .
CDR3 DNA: TGTGCCAGCTCAAGGGATTCTGGGAACACTGAAGCTTTCTTT
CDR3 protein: CASSRDSGNTEAFF

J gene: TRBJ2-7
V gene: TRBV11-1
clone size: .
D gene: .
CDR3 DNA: TGTGCCAGCAGCCCCGGGACCTCCGGGTCTGCCGAGCAGTACTTC
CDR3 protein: CASSPGTSGSAEQYF

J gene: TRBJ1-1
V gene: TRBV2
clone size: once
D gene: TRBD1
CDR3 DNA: TGTGCCAGCAGTGGGCAGTCCGGGACAGGGTCCACTGAAGCTTTCTTT
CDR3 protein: CASSGQSGTGSTEAFF

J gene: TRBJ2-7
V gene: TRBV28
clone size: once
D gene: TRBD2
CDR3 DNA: TGTGCCAGCAGTACTAGCGGGAGTGTAGGCGAGCAGTACTTC
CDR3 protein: CASSTSGSVGEQYF

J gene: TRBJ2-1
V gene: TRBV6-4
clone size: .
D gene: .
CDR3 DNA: TGTGCCAGCATACATGAGCAGTTCTTC
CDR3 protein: CASIHEQFF

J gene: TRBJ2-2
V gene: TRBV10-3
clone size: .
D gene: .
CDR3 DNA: TGTGCCATCAGGCAGGACGGGAACACCGGGGAGCTGTTTTTT
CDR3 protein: CAIRQDGNTGELFF

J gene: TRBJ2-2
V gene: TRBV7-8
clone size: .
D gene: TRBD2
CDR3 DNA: TGTGCCAGCAGCGGGGGGAGGGGAATAAGGAACACCGGGGAGCTGTTTTTT
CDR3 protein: CASSGGRGIRNTGELFF

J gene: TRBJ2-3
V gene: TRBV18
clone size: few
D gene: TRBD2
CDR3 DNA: TGTGCCAGCTCAGCTGCCCGGGGGGGCCTGGCAGATACGCAGTATTTT
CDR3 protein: CASSAARGGLADTQYF

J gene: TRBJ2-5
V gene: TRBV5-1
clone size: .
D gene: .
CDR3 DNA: TGCGCCAGCAGCCTCCAGGTAGCGGAAGAGACCCAGTACTTC
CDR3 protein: CASSLQVAEETQYF

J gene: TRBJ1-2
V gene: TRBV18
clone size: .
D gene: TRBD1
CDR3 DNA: TGTGCCAGCTCAACTCGGGACAGGGGAATGGATGGCTACACCTTC
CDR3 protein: CASSTRDRGMDGYTF

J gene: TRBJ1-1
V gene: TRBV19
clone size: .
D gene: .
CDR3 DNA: TGTGCCAGTAGTAGAAGAGAGAACACTGAAGCTTTCTTT
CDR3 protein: CASSRRENTEAFF

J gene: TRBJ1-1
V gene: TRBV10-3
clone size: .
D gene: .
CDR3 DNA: TGTGCCATCAGTGGACTGAACATGAACACTGAAGCTTTCTTT
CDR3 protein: CAISGLNMNTEAFF

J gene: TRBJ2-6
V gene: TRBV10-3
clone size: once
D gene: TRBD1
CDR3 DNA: TGTGCCATCAGTGCGCGGGGACAGGGGTCCTCTGGGGCCAACGTCCTGACTTTC
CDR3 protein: CAISARGQGSSGANVLTF

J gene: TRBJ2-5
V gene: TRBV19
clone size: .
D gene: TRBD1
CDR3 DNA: TGTGCCAGTAGACCGGGACAGAATCAAGAGACCCAGTACTTC
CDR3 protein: CASRPGQNQETQYF

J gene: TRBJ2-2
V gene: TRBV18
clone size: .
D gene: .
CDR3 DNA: TGTGCCAGCTCACGTTCCGGCCTCGGGACCGGGGAGCTGTTTTTT
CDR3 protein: CASSRSGLGTGELFF

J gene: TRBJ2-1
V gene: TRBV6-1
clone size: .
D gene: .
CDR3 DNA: TGTGCCAGCAGTGTACACTCGCAACCAAACTACAATGAGCAGTTCTTC
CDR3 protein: CASSVHSQPNYNEQFF

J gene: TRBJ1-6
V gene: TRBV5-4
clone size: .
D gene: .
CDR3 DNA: TGTGCCAGCAGCTCCCCGGGCGGGATACCGTCGAATTCACCCCTCCACTTT
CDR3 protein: CASSSPGGIPSNSPLHF

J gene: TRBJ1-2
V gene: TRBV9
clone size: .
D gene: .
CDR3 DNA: TGTGCCAGCAGCGTAGACCGGAACTATGGCTACACCTTC
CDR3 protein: CASSVDRNYGYTF

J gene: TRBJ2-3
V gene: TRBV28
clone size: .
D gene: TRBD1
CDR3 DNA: TGTGCCAGCGGGGACAGGGGCCCAGATACGCAGTATTTT
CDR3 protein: CASGDRGPDTQYF

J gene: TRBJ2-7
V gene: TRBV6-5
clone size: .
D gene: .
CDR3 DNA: TGTGCCAGCAGTTACCTTAGCGGATCCTCCTACGAGCAGTACTTC
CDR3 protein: CASSYLSGSSYEQYF

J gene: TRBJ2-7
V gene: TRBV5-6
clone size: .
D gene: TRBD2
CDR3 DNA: TGTGCCAGCAGCCCGCTGACTAGCGGGAGCTACGAGCAGTACTTC
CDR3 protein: CASSPLTSGSYEQYF

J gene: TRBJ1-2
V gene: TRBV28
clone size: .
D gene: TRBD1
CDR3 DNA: TGTGCCAGCAGTCCCCGGGACAGGGGGCTATTTGGCTACACCTTC
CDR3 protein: CASSPRDRGLFGYTF

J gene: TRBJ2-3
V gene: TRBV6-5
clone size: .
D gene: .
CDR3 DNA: TGTGCCAGCAGTTACGATTTGCGCACAGATACGCAGTATTTT
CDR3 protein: CASSYDLRTDTQYF

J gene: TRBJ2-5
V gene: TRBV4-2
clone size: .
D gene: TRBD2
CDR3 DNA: TGTGCCAGCAGCCAAGATATTAGTCTAGGACTAGCGGGAGAAGGAGAGACCCAGTACTTC
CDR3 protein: CASSQDISLGLAGEGETQYF

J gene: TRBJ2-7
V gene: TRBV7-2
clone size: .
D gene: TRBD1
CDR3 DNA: TGTGCCAGCAGCTGGACTTCCGGGACAGGGGGCCACGAGCAGTACTTC
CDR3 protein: CASSWTSGTGGHEQYF

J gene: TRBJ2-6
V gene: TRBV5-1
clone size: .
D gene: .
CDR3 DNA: TGCGCCAGCAGCTTGGCCGGACAGTTCAGCTCTGGGGCCAACGTCCTGACTTTC
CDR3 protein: CASSLAGQFSSGANVLTF

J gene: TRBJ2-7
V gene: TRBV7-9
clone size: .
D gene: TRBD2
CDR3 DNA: TGTGCCAGCAGCTTAGGCGGGAGTACGGTTAGAGCCTTC
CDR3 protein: CASSLGGSTVRAF

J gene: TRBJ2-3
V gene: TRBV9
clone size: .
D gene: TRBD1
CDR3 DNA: TGTGCCAGCAGCGTAGGACAGGGGAGGACAGATACGCAGTATTTT
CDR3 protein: CASSVGQGRTDTQYF

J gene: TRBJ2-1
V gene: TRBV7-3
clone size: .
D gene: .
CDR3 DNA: TGTGCCAGCAGTAGGTCTAGGAATGAGCAGTTCTTC
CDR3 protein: CASSRSRNEQFF

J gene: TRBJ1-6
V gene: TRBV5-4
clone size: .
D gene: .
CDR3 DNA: TGTGCCAGCAGGGCCACGGATGGGGGTAATTCACCCCTCCACTTT
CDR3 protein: CASRATDGGNSPLHF

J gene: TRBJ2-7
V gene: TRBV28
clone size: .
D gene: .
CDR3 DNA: TGTGCCAGCAGTCCGGACTCCGACAGTTACGAGCAGTACTTC
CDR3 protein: CASSPDSDSYEQYF

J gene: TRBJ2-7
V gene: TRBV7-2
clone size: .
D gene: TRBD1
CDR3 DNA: TGTGCCAGCAGCTTAGGGCCCACAGGGGGTGAGCAGTACTTC
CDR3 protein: CASSLGPTGGEQYF

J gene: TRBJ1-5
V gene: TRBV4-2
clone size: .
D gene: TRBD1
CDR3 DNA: TGTGCCAGCAGGTCCGGGACAGCGGGCAATCAGCCCCAGCATTTT
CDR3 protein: CASRSGTAGNQPQHF

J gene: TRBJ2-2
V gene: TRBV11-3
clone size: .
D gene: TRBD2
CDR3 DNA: TGTGCCAGCAGCCCGACGCGAAGGCTAGCGGGAGATACCGGGGAGCTGTTTTTT
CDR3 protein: CASSPTRRLAGDTGELFF

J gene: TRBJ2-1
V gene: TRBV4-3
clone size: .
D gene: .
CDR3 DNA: TGCGCCAGCAGCCAAGAAGCGAATTTGGGATCCTACAATGAGCAGTTCTTC
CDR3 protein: CASSQEANLGSYNEQFF

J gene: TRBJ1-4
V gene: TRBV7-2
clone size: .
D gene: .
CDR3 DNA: TGTGCCAGCAGCCGGGGGGTGAAGGAAAAACTGTTTTTT
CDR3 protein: CASSRGVKEKLFF

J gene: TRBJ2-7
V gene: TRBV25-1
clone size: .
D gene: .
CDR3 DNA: TGTGCCAGCGGAACCGGGTGGAACGAGCAGTACTTC
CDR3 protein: CASGTGWNEQYF

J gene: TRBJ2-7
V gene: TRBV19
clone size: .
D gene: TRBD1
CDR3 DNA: TGTGCCAGTAGTACCCTCGACAGGGGGCTAAACGAGCAGTACTTC
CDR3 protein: CASSTLDRGLNEQYF

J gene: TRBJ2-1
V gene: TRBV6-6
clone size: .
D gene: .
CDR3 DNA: TGTGCCAGCAGTTCGGCCACCAGCGGCTACAATGAGCAGTTCTTC
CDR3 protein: CASSSATSGYNEQFF

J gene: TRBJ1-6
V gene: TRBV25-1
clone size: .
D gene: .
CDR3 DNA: TGTGCCAGCAGTGAATACGGGCAGGGTAATTCACCCCTCCACTTT
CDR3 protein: CASSEYGQGNSPLHF

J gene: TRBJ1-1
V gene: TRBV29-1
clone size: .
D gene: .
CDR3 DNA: TGCAGCTTTTGGACAGCCGTGGGGTCAGCTTTCTTT
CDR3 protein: CSFWTAVGSAFF

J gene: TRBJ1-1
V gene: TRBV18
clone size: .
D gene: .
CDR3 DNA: TGTGCCAGCTCACCCGACGTGGCGGGTGAAGCTTTCTTT
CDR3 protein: CASSPDVAGEAFF

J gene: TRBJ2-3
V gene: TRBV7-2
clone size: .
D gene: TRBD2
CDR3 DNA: TGTGCCAGCAGCTGGACTAGCGGGGTGACCGATACGCAGTATTTT
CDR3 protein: CASSWTSGVTDTQYF

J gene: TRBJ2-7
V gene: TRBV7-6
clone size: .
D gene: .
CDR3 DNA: TGTGCCAGCAGCTTATGGGCCGGTAGCTACGAGCAGTACTTC
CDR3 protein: CASSLWAGSYEQYF

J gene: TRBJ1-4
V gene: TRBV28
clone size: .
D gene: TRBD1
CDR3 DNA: TGTGCCAGCAGGCTGACAGGGCCGGGGGAAAAACTGTTTTTT
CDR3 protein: CASRLTGPGEKLFF

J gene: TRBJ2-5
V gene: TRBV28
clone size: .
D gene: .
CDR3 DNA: TGTGCCAGCAGTTCCTCCGGGACCAAGGATACCCAGTACTTC
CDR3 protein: CASSSSGTKDTQYF